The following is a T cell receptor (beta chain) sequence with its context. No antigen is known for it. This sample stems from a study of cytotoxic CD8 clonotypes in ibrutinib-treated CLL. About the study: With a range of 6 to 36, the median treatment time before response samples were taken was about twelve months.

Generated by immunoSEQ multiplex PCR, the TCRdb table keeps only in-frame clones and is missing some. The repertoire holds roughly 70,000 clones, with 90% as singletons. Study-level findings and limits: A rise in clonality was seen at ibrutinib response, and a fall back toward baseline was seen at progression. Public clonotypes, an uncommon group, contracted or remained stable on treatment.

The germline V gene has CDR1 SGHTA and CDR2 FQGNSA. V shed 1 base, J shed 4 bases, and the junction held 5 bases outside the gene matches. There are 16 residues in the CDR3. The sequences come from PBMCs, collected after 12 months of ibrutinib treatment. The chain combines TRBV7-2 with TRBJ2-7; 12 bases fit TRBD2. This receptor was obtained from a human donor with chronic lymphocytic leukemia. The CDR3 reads CASSLETSGSRYEQYF. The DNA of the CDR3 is TGTGCCAGCAGCTTAGAGACTAGCGGGAGTAGGTACGAGCAGTACTTC. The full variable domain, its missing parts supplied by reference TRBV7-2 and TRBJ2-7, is GAGVSQSPSNKVTEKGKDVELRCDPISGHTALYWYRQSLGQGLEFLIYFQGNSAPDKSGLPSDRFSAERTGGSVSTLTIQRTQQEDSAVYLCASSLETSGSRYEQYFGPGTRLTVT.